This TCR beta chain comes out of a study of control samples from healthy donors and cancer patients. The length of the CDR3 is 12 residues. Germline assignment: CDR1 LNHDA and CDR2 SQIVND (reference sequence). The V end was cut by 2 bases, the J end by 10 bases, with 9 bases between. TCRdb's table, derived via immunoSEQ multiplex PCR, lists solely in-frame clones and lacks some. The sample lists 100,000 to 150,000 clones, under 90% occurring once. This chain joins TRBV19 and TRBJ2-1, with D perhaps matching TRBD2 (5 bases). The TCR comes from a man in his fifties or sixties with head and neck cancer. Input material: PBMCs. The CDR3 spells CASSIKREEQFF. CDR3 coding DNA: TGTGCCAGTAGTATAAAACGGGAAGAGCAGTTCTTC.